The next 14 T cell receptor beta chains were all read from a single sample in a study of cytomegalovirus exposure and HLA in healthy donors. Primers for the PCR totalled 60 Vbeta and 13 Jbeta. This table comes from immunoSEQ multiplex PCR, and its TCRdb copy is limited to in-frame clones, with some not included. This sample's table has approximately 180,000 clones. Sequencing was carried out using PBMCs. These receptors came from a man aged 25-45 years in good health and CMV-seronegative.

The chain combines TRBV7-3 with TRBJ2-5; D ambiguous. The germline V gene encodes CDR1 SGHTA and CDR2 FQGTGA. The CDR3 runs 13 residues. The ends were cut back, 4 bases at V and 4 bases at J, with 10 bases in the middle. For the CDR3, the DNA is TGTGCCAGCAGCTATAATCTCGGAGAGACCCAGTACTTC. Residues: CASSYNLGETQYF. The full variable domain, with the rest looked up from reference TRBV7-3 and TRBJ2-5, is GAGVSQTPSNKVTEKGKYVELRCDPISGHTALYWYRQSLGQGPEFLIYFQGTGAADDSGLPNDRFFAVRPEGSVSTLKIQRTERGDSAVYLCASSYNLGETQYFGPGTRLLVL.

DNA for the CDR3: TGTGCCAGCAACGCGGGGACAGCAAATAATTCACCCCTCCACTTT. Protein: CASNAGTANNSPLHF. The chain recombines TRBV5-6 with TRBJ1-6; TRBD1 agrees at 7 bases. V shed 6 bases, J shed 5 bases, and the junction held 8 bases outside the gene matches. This CDR3 is built from 15 residues. Germline loops: CDR1 SGHDT, CDR2 YYEEEE.

The V gene is TRBV19, the J gene TRBJ1-4; D is possibly TRBD1 (6 bases). The length of the CDR3 is 14 residues. CDR1 is LNHDA, CDR2 SQIVND, per germline (reference sequence). V was trimmed by 8 bases and J by 4 bases, leaving 14 bases between them. CDR3 residues: CASGLQGVNEKLFF. CDR3 nucleotides: TGTGCCAGTGGCCTACAGGGAGTTAATGAAAAACTGTTTTTT. Looking up the rest from reference TRBV19 and TRBJ1-4 gives the full variable domain: DGGITQSPKYLFRKEGQNVTLSCEQNLNHDAMYWYRQDPGQGLRLIYYSQIVNDFQKGDIAEGYSVSREKKESFPLTVTSAQKNPTAFYLCASGLQGVNEKLFFGSGTQLSVL.

The V call is TRBV25-1, the J call TRBJ2-7; D gene uncertain. V lost 7 bases and J lost 4, with 11 bases in between. Germline V gives CDR1 MGHDK, CDR2 SYGVNS. The CDR3 contains 12 residues. This CDR3 is CASTSPGYEQYF. CDR3 nucleotides: TGTGCCAGCACCTCCCCCGGGTACGAGCAGTACTTC.

The J gene is TRBJ2-1, the V gene TRBV5-8, with 7 bases aligning to TRBD2. V shed 3 bases, J shed 1 base, and the junction held 13 bases outside the gene matches. The CDR3 is 18 residues long. Germline V gene lookup returns CDR1 SGHTS and CDR2 YDEGEE. CDR3 in amino acids: CASSSQAGREPSYNEQFF. CDR3 nucleotides: TGTGCCAGCAGCTCCCAAGCGGGGCGGGAGCCGTCCTACAATGAGCAGTTCTTC. The full variable domain, its missing parts supplied by reference TRBV5-8 and TRBJ2-1, is EAGVTQSPTHLIKTRGQQATLRCSPISGHTSVYWYQQALGLGLQFLLWYDEGEERNRGNFPPRFSGRQFPNYSSELNVNALELEDSALYLCASSSQAGREPSYNEQFFGPGTRLTVL.

The rearrangement joins TRBV19 to TRBJ1-1, with no clear D. The CDR3 consists of 14 residues. Per the germline V gene, CDR1 is LNHDA and CDR2 is SQIVND (reference sequence). Trimming took 5 bases from V and 1 from J, leaving 11 bases between them. The CDR3 reads CASSVQLGNTEAFF. The CDR3 DNA reads as TGTGCCAGTAGTGTACAGCTTGGGAACACTGAAGCTTTCTTT.

V is TRBV5-4 and J is TRBJ1-1; the match to TRBD1 covers 9 bases. Germline CDR1 and CDR2: SGHNT and YYREEE (reference sequence). CDR3 size: 14 residues. V lost 1 base and J lost 8; bases outside the gene matches: 6. CDR3 region: CASSLTFTGGEAFF. Written as DNA, the CDR3 is TGTGCCAGCAGCTTGACATTTACAGGGGGCGAAGCTTTCTTT.

This chain joins TRBV5-1 and TRBJ2-7; D is uncertain. CDR3 length: 14 residues. The V gene's germline CDR1 is SGHRS and CDR2 YFSETQ. V was shortened by 0 bases and J by 3 bases, with 10 bases between the two germline ends. The CDR3 region is CASSLADGGYEQYF. CDR3 nucleotide sequence: TGCGCCAGCAGCTTGGCAGACGGCGGCTACGAGCAGTACTTC.

This chain joins TRBV18 and TRBJ2-1; TRBD1 agrees at 11 bases. The germline V gene encodes CDR1 KGHSH and CDR2 LQKENI. V gave up 6 bases and J gave up 7 bases; unmatched junction bases: 11. This CDR3 is 16 amino acids long. The CDR3 reads CASSPTRTGGWNEQFF. CDR3 bases: TGTGCCAGCTCTCCGACCAGGACAGGGGGCTGGAATGAGCAGTTCTTC.

The chain employs TRBV5-4 and TRBJ1-1; D call uncertain. The germline V gene has CDR1 SGHNT and CDR2 YYREEE (reference sequence). V was cut by 9 bases and J by 6 bases, with 12 bases left in between. The CDR3 sequence is 11 residues long. The DNA of the CDR3 is TGTGCCACAAGCGGGGAGGCTGAAGCTTTCTTT. It specifies CATSGEAEAFF.

This chain joins TRBV5-1 and TRBJ2-1, with 8 bases aligning to TRBD2. This CDR3 spans 16 amino acids. Germline V gene lookup returns CDR1 SGHRS and CDR2 YFSETQ. With 3 bases clipped from V and 3 bases from J, the junction kept 8 bases outside the gene matches. The DNA of the CDR3 is TGCGCCAGCAGCTCCACAACCGGGACTAGCTACAATGAGCAGTTCTTC. Its translation: CASSSTTGTSYNEQFF.

The genes are TRBV4-1 and TRBJ2-3, with TRBD2 as a possible D gene (5 bases). V was cut by 1 base and J by 1 base, with 12 bases left in between. The CDR3 extends over 16 amino acids. CDR1 is MGHRA and CDR2 is YSYEKL in the germline V gene. CDR3 nucleotide sequence: TGCGCCAGCAGCCAAGCCCGCGGGTTTGGCACAGATACGCAGTATTTT. Its protein product is CASSQARGFGTDTQYF.

This chain joins TRBV4-1 and TRBJ1-1, with D possibly being TRBD1 (6 bases). This CDR3 is 16 amino acids long. Per germline, CDR1 MGHRA and CDR2 YSYEKL. Deletions cut 1 base from V and 3 bases from J, with 15 bases between. The CDR3 loop reads CASSQGAGQSYTEAFF. The CDR3 DNA follows: TGCGCCAGCAGCCAAGGAGCCGGACAGTCGTACACTGAAGCTTTCTTT.

The V and J genes are TRBV6-1 and TRBJ2-5; TRBD1 is a possible D gene (6 bases). CDR3 length: 15 residues. Trimming pared 3 bases from V and 5 bases from J, leaving 16 bases between. Germline V gene lookup returns CDR1 MNHNS and CDR2 SASEGT. CDR3 DNA sequence: TGTGCCAGCAGTGACCTGAACAGGGCTCCGGAGACCCAGTACTTC. It translates to CASSDLNRAPETQYF.